Listed below are T cell receptor beta chains from one sample, sequenced in a study of T cells in Graves' hyperthyroidism and ophthalmopathy. Each CDR3 protein is one row after TCRdb ran MiXCR on the multiplex PCR reads. Of roughly 560,000 distinct CDR3 sequences in the sample, roughly 14% were seen once. Sequencing used blood. The receptors here all came from a woman in her thirties or forties with Graves' ophthalmopathy. CDR3s include the opening cysteine and the closing phenylalanine or tryptophan. D genes are given only for firm matches. Rows may omit the clone size; those that give it use once, few, many or a size class.

V: TRBV5-5; D: NA; J: TRBJ2-7; size: many; CDR3: CASSLGGRASYEQYF
V: TRBV29-1; D: NA; J: TRBJ1-2; size: few; CDR3: CSVGGAGLRYGYTF
V: TRBV28; D: NA; J: TRBJ2-7; size: many; CDR3: CASSLGGGKIYEQYF
V: TRBV2; D: TRBD2; J: TRBJ2-7; size: many; CDR3: CASSGGRESSYEQYF
V: TRBV27; D: NA; J: TRBJ2-5; size: many; CDR3: CASSLISGSGTQYF
V: TRBV7-2; D: NA; J: TRBJ2-4; size: few; CDR3: CASSPSRGSAKNIQYF
V: TRBV11-2; D: TRBD2; J: TRBJ2-3; size: NA; CDR3: CASSLLPSGNADTQYF
V: TRBV28; D: TRBD1; J: TRBJ1-5; size: many; CDR3: CASSGGQGGNQPQHF
V: TRBV6-5; D: NA; J: TRBJ2-5; size: many; CDR3: CASSYSSGLLGQETQYF
V: TRBV7-2; D: NA; J: TRBJ1-1; size: many; CDR3: CASSSGTTLGTEAFF
V: TRBV7-9; D: NA; J: TRBJ1-4; size: few; CDR3: CASSLAPDGLTNEKLFF
V: TRBV7-2; D: NA; J: TRBJ2-7; size: many; CDR3: CASSLAENYEQYF
V: TRBV5-1; D: NA; J: TRBJ1-2; size: NA; CDR3: CASSPLMRGNYGYTF
V: TRBV12-5; D: NA; J: TRBJ1-5; size: NA; CDR3: CASGLVRNRAVDQPQHF
V: TRBV12-3/TRBV12-4; D: NA; J: TRBJ2-3; size: many; CDR3: CASSFALAISPDTQYF
V: TRBV20-1; D: NA; J: TRBJ2-2; size: many; CDR3: CSARRSLGTGELFF
V: TRBV24-1; D: NA; J: TRBJ1-5; size: many; CDR3: CATSDSTGLDQPQHF
V: TRBV20-1; D: TRBD1; J: TRBJ2-7; size: many; CDR3: CSARDRAYEQYF
V: TRBV6-1; D: NA; J: TRBJ1-5; size: many; CDR3: CASSPPGFNQPQHF
V: TRBV6-1; D: TRBD1; J: TRBJ2-2; size: many; CDR3: CASSATGPANTGELFF
V: TRBV28; D: NA; J: TRBJ1-1; size: many; CDR3: CASSSPRVWTEAFF
V: TRBV15; D: TRBD2; J: TRBJ2-7; size: many; CDR3: CATSNSGDPYEQYF
V: TRBV7-9; D: NA; J: TRBJ2-7; size: many; CDR3: CASSLQGHPYEQYF
V: TRBV28; D: TRBD1; J: TRBJ1-1; size: few; CDR3: CASSTGGHGTEAFF
V: TRBV7-2; D: NA; J: TRBJ1-1; size: NA; CDR3: CASCNGGNTEAFF
V: TRBV5-1; D: TRBD2; J: TRBJ2-5; size: many; CDR3: CATSGSRREETQYF
V: TRBV12-3/TRBV12-4; D: NA; J: TRBJ2-7; size: NA; CDR3: CASSRDGPSYEQYF
V: TRBV9; D: NA; J: TRBJ2-5; size: many; CDR3: CASSAGLTRKQETQYF
V: TRBV3-1; D: TRBD2; J: TRBJ2-7; size: few; CDR3: CASSRDRTSGRPYEQYF
V: TRBV20-1; D: NA; J: TRBJ1-2; size: NA; CDR3: CSALVGREAGYTF
V: TRBV12-3/TRBV12-4; D: NA; J: TRBJ2-2; size: NA; CDR3: CASSPGQLGELFF
V: TRBV6-1; D: NA; J: TRBJ1-1; size: many; CDR3: CASSPTYGAVTEAFF
V: TRBV28; D: TRBD1; J: TRBJ2-7; size: many; CDR3: CASRGAGTGVSYEQYF
V: TRBV2; D: TRBD1; J: TRBJ2-7; size: many; CDR3: CASNKGQGSTEQYF
V: TRBV19; D: TRBD1; J: TRBJ1-2; size: few; CDR3: CASLQGQDGYTF
V: TRBV28; D: NA; J: TRBJ2-7; size: many; CDR3: CASSRTYLGNEQYF
V: TRBV20-1; D: NA; J: TRBJ2-5; size: many; CDR3: CSARDSYAQQETQYF
V: TRBV6-5; D: TRBD1; J: TRBJ2-7; size: many; CDR3: CASSWTGTGNEQYF
V: TRBV6-2/TRBV6-3; D: TRBD1; J: TRBJ1-1; size: many; CDR3: CASSRDRGYTEAFF
V: TRBV2; D: TRBD1; J: TRBJ1-1; size: many; CDR3: CASNPGGGDRGHLAFF
V: TRBV7-3; D: NA; J: TRBJ1-1; size: many; CDR3: CASSSGMNTEAFF
V: TRBV2; D: TRBD2; J: TRBJ2-7; size: many; CDR3: CASSEGLAYYEQYF
V: TRBV5-1; D: NA; J: TRBJ2-7; size: NA; CDR3: CASSVRDREQYF
V: TRBV6-1; D: TRBD2; J: TRBJ2-3; size: many; CDR3: CATSGSETDTQYF
V: TRBV20-1; D: NA; J: TRBJ2-7; size: many; CDR3: CSASRSPRVDEQYF
V: TRBV4-2; D: TRBD1; J: TRBJ1-2; size: NA; CDR3: CASSQDPGQGGFYTF
V: TRBV29-1; D: NA; J: TRBJ1-1; size: many; CDR3: CSVDRALNTEAFF
V: TRBV29-1; D: NA; J: TRBJ2-7; size: many; CDR3: CSVSRTVSGAEQYF
V: TRBV6-5; D: TRBD1; J: TRBJ2-7; size: many; CDR3: CASRRTTFGTGGFHEQYF
V: TRBV29-1; D: NA; J: TRBJ1-5; size: many; CDR3: CSVGVGGGDQPQHF
V: TRBV30; D: NA; J: TRBJ2-6; size: many; CDR3: CAWSVGSGANVLTF
V: TRBV6-2/TRBV6-3; D: NA; J: TRBJ2-7; size: NA; CDR3: CASSYPRGEQYF
V: TRBV27; D: NA; J: TRBJ2-6; size: NA; CDR3: CASSLMAGANVLTF
V: TRBV7-8; D: TRBD1; J: TRBJ2-7; size: NA; CDR3: CASSKEHRGITCEQYF
V: TRBV6-5; D: TRBD2; J: TRBJ2-7; size: many; CDR3: CASSYSLAGDEQYF
V: TRBV11-2; D: NA; J: TRBJ2-2; size: many; CDR3: CASSFSGGELFF
V: TRBV20-1; D: NA; J: TRBJ1-1; size: many; CDR3: CSARDVGLGAFF
V: TRBV12-3/TRBV12-4; D: NA; J: TRBJ1-5; size: NA; CDR3: CASSLTEHQPQHF